The rows below give T cell receptor beta chains drawn from one sample of a study of blood T cells in healthy people across ages. TCRdb processed the 5' RACE reads anew with MiXCR; each CDR3 protein has one entry. The data show roughly 650,000 distinct CDR3 sequences, about a third seen once. Sequencing used blood. The source of these receptors is a woman aged 80 or older in good health. Each CDR3 is given with its conserved first and last residue. The order of the fields is V gene, J gene, clone size, CDR3 protein. Rows may omit the clone size; those that give it use once, few, many or a size class.

V gene: TRBV6-5; J gene: TRBJ2-3; clone size: many; CDR3 protein: CASSYGQGASTDTQYF
V gene: TRBV6-2/TRBV6-3; J gene: TRBJ2-7; clone size: .; CDR3 protein: CASSLAGTTYYEQYF
V gene: TRBV7-2; J gene: TRBJ1-2; clone size: many; CDR3 protein: CASSDRVKGYGYTF
V gene: TRBV11-2; J gene: TRBJ2-1; clone size: many; CDR3 protein: CASRLTRSGGFGEQFF
V gene: TRBV6-5; J gene: TRBJ2-3; clone size: many; CDR3 protein: CASKLGQASTDTQYF
V gene: TRBV20-1; J gene: TRBJ2-2; clone size: .; CDR3 protein: CSARDVGRGRNTGELFF
V gene: TRBV4-1; J gene: TRBJ2-5; clone size: many; CDR3 protein: CASSPHDLVTFETQYF
V gene: TRBV6-1; J gene: TRBJ2-1; clone size: many; CDR3 protein: CASRTGQGAYNEQFF
V gene: TRBV20-1; J gene: TRBJ2-1; clone size: many; CDR3 protein: CSALNLDRGRYNEQFF
V gene: TRBV7-2; J gene: TRBJ2-7; clone size: many; CDR3 protein: CASSKTGPPYEQYF
V gene: TRBV7-9; J gene: TRBJ1-6; clone size: .; CDR3 protein: CASSFLRQTVNSPLHF
V gene: TRBV6-1; J gene: .; clone size: .; CDR3 protein: CASSLPLSGKRYEQYF
V gene: TRBV6-5; J gene: TRBJ1-5; clone size: many; CDR3 protein: CASATGGYQPQHF
V gene: TRBV5-1; J gene: TRBJ1-1; clone size: .; CDR3 protein: CASSMGGGNTEAFF
V gene: TRBV7-9; J gene: TRBJ1-1; clone size: many; CDR3 protein: CASSPRGSGRITEAFF
V gene: TRBV7-2; J gene: TRBJ2-7; clone size: .; CDR3 protein: CASRQTGLLGEQYF
V gene: TRBV18; J gene: TRBJ1-6; clone size: few; CDR3 protein: CASSPVGPGSHNSPLHF
V gene: TRBV12-3/TRBV12-4; J gene: TRBJ2-7; clone size: many; CDR3 protein: CASSAGLAGSEQYF
V gene: TRBV5-6; J gene: TRBJ2-1; clone size: many; CDR3 protein: CASSIPSGGSYNEQFF
V gene: TRBV6-2/TRBV6-3; J gene: TRBJ2-6; clone size: .; CDR3 protein: CASLGHSSGANVLTF
V gene: TRBV20-1; J gene: TRBJ2-7; clone size: many; CDR3 protein: CSASSSQSSYEQYF
V gene: TRBV7-8; J gene: TRBJ1-4; clone size: few; CDR3 protein: CASSPIRMVIEKLFF
V gene: TRBV28; J gene: TRBJ1-2; clone size: many; CDR3 protein: CASTQSRGRNYGYTF
V gene: TRBV3-1; J gene: TRBJ1-1; clone size: .; CDR3 protein: CASSPPLGAGTEAFF
V gene: TRBV28; J gene: TRBJ2-1; clone size: .; CDR3 protein: CASRGNPDEQVF
V gene: TRBV12-3/TRBV12-4; J gene: TRBJ2-3; clone size: many; CDR3 protein: CASSFGTGYSTDTQYF
V gene: TRBV29-1; J gene: TRBJ1-2; clone size: many; CDR3 protein: CSVEERHGGGYTF
V gene: TRBV7-3; J gene: TRBJ2-1; clone size: many; CDR3 protein: CASSLRSRGIDEQFF
V gene: TRBV7-2; J gene: TRBJ2-7; clone size: many; CDR3 protein: CASSLVGTSGSYEQYF
V gene: TRBV27; J gene: TRBJ2-6; clone size: .; CDR3 protein: CAAFSVLTF
V gene: TRBV5-6; J gene: TRBJ2-7; clone size: .; CDR3 protein: CASSQDVWTGSSYEQYF
V gene: TRBV19; J gene: TRBJ1-5; clone size: few; CDR3 protein: CASRTGDRDQPQHF
V gene: TRBV20-1; J gene: TRBJ2-7; clone size: many; CDR3 protein: CSASIGGGNSYEQYF
V gene: TRBV7-8; J gene: TRBJ1-4; clone size: many; CDR3 protein: CASSLIMGATNEKLFF
V gene: TRBV20-1; J gene: TRBJ1-6; clone size: many; CDR3 protein: CSAPDRTTANSPLHF
V gene: TRBV7-2; J gene: .; clone size: once; CDR3 protein: CAGRLTGTGSEQYF
V gene: TRBV2; J gene: TRBJ2-7; clone size: many; CDR3 protein: CASHRPPYVEQYF
V gene: TRBV4-2; J gene: TRBJ2-2; clone size: .; CDR3 protein: CASSQASGGAGELFF